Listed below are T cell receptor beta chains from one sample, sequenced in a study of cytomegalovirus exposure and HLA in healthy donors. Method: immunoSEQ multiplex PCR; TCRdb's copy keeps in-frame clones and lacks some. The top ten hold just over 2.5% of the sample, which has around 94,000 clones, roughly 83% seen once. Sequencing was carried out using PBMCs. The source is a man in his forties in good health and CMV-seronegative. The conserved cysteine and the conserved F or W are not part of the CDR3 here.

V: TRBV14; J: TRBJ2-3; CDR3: ASSQSKIGGAQY
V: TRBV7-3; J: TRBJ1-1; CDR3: ASGYGQGTEAF
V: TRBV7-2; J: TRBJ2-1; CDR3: ASSFLQLAGGHNEQF
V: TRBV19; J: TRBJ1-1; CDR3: ASRNTGDRTEAF
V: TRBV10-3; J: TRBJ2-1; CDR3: AISRELAGAYNEQF
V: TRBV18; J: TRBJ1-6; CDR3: ASSPLFLTQGNSPLH
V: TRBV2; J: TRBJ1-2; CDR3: ASSDGSGYT
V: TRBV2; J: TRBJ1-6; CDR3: ASRDRPTPPLH
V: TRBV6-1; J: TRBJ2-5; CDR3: ASRRTLQETQY
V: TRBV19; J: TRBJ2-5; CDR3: ASSTSVGETQY
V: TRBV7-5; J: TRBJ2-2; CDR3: ARTVGDRRNMSDSGELF
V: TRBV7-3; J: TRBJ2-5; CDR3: ASSLGGAGETQY
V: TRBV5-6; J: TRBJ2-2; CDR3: ASSRGTGANTGELF
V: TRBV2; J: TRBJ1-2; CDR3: ASSGIQHGGGGYT
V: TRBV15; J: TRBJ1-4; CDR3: ATSRGRAGRFEKLF
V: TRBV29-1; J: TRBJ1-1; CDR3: SAIPSFRSGEAF
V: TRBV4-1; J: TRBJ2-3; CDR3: ASSTRDRGSVDTQY
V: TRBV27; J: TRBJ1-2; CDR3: ASRPSGELYGYT
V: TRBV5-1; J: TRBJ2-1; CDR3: ASSFSLARFNEQF
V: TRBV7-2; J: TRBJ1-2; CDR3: ASSLTGVSNYGYT
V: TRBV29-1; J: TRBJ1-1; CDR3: SVGGAVAAF
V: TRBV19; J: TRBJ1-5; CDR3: ASTPGRRRNQPQH
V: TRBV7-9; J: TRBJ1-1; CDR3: ASSSQGGTTEAF
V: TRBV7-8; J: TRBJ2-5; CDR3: ASSLGSSGLAGDSQETQY
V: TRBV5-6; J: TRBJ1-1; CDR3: ASSPPGRGTEAF
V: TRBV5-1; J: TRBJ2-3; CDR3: ASSTSGGADTQY
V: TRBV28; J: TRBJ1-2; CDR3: ASTYVGMTLNYGYT
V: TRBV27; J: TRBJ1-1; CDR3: ASSFGVGGTEAF
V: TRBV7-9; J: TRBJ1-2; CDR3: ASSSGIYGYT
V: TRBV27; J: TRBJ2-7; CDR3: ASSSQGQYEQY
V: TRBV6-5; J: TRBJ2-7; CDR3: ASTSPRGAYEQY
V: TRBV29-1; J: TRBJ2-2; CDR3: SFRLAGVGELF
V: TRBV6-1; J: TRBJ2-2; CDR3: ASSDGLAGRSGELF
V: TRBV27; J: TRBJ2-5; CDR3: ASSQPTGLPQETQY
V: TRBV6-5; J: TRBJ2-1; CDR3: ASSAPGQGYNEQF
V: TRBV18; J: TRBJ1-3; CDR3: ASSPLSHRSSGNTIY
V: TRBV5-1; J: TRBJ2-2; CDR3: ASSLAAENTGELF
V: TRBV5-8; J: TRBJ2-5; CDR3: ASSFSGTGLQQY
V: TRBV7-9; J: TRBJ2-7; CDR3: ASSRMEGSYEQY